The rows below give T cell receptor beta chains drawn from one sample of a study of T-cell memory formation after mild COVID-19. TCRdb re-analysed the 5' RACE reads in MiXCR, keeping a single row per CDR3 protein. The table shows 250,000 to 300,000 distinct CDR3 sequences, with 15% to 20% occurring only once. Sequencing used PBMCs or a T cell subset sorted from them (not recorded which). All receptors come from a man aged 18 to 30 who had mild COVID-19 (a few samples of this study predate the infection). Cell type and time point are not known. Each CDR3 is given with its conserved first and last residue.

cdr3_length,j_call,v_call,cdr3_aa
13,TRBJ2-7,TRBV6-6,CASSPPGRREQYF
11,TRBJ1-1,TRBV12-3/TRBV12-4,CASSLADEAFF
15,TRBJ2-5,TRBV7-6,CASSLGGTQWGTQYF
14,TRBJ2-7,TRBV27,CASSLSDGTYEQYF
15,TRBJ1-4,TRBV27,CASSSLGEGEEKLFF
13,TRBJ1-1,TRBV5-1,CASSVSEAGVAFF
17,TRBJ2-3,TRBV21-1,CASSKVTRLPHTDTQYF
14,TRBJ1-1,TRBV20-1,CSARTGGGGTEAFF
14,TRBJ2-5,TRBV4-1,CASSQKQGEETQYF
13,TRBJ2-2,TRBV5-1,CASSSQGPGELFF
14,TRBJ1-5,TRBV7-9,CASSQDRFNQPQHF
14,TRBJ2-3,TRBV27,CASSPDVSTDTQYF
17,TRBJ2-3,TRBV11-2,CASSLGGTSGGQDTQYF
13,TRBJ2-1,TRBV24-1,CATSDRPGLDWLF
19,TRBJ2-2,TRBV9,CASRAGERGPNTNTGELFF
15,TRBJ1-1,TRBV5-1,CASRGLQGSEAEAFF